A single sample is the source of the 18 T cell receptor beta chains below, sequenced in a study of response to subunit inactivated influenza vaccine. TCRdb used MiXCR to reprocess the RT-PCR reads, holding one entry per CDR3 protein. The sample holds 500,000 to 600,000 distinct CDR3 sequences, over 10% seen once. Specimen: PBMCs from blood, collected roughly 6 weeks after vaccination. These receptors were taken from a man aged 50 to 60 who received an inactivated influenza vaccine.

This clonotype was counted only a few times. The V call is TRBV18, the J call TRBJ2-1, with D perhaps matching TRBD1 (6 bases). The length of the CDR3 is 13 residues. V was cut by 3 bases and J by 6 bases, with 9 bases left in between. CDR1 KGHSH and CDR2 LQKENI come from the germline V gene. The CDR3 protein is CASSPGQTNEQFF. The CDR3 coding sequence is TGTGCCAGCTCACCGGGACAAACCAATGAGCAGTTCTTC. The entire variable domain, with the rest obtained from reference TRBV18 and TRBJ2-1, is as follows: NAGVMQNPRHLVRRRGQEARLRCSPMKGHSHVYWYRQLPEEGLKFMVYLQKENIIDESGMPKERFSAEFPKEGPSILRIQQVVRGDSAAYFCASSPGQTNEQFFGPGTRLTVL.

J is TRBJ2-7 and V is TRBV5-1, with a possible D match to TRBD2 (6 bases). The CDR3 runs to 13 residues. Germline lookup yields CDR1 SGHRS and CDR2 YFSETQ. V dropped 5 bases and J dropped 2 bases, with 11 bases sitting between them. CDR3 sequence reads: CASSGGGPYEQYF. CDR3 DNA sequence: TGCGCCAGCAGTGGGGGAGGACCCTACGAGCAGTACTTC.

In this sample, this clonotype turned up a few times. Here the CDR3 reads CASSQGQGYSYEQYF. The CDR3 DNA reads as TGTGCCAGCTCACAGGGGCAAGGCTATTCCTACGAGCAGTACTTC. The chain links TRBV18 to TRBJ2-7; D is perhaps TRBD1 (5 bases). The CDR3 totals 15 residues. Germline CDR1 reads KGHSH; CDR2 reads LQKENI. The germline V and J ends were trimmed by 4 bases and 1 base, with 14 bases remaining between them.

This clonotype occurred many times. The chain employs TRBV5-1 and TRBJ2-1; D ambiguous. Trimming removed 2 bases at V and 9 bases at J, with 9 bases between. The germline V gene encodes CDR1 SGHRS and CDR2 YFSETQ. This CDR3 comprises 12 residues. CDR3 nucleotide sequence: TGCGCCAGCAGCTTTATGTGGGGTGAGCAGTTCTTC. This gives the protein CASSFMWGEQFF.

The sample holds many counts of this clonotype. This sequence joins TRBV7-9 and TRBJ2-5; D possibly corresponds to TRBD2 (6 bases). Trimming shortened V by 1 base and J by 3 bases, and 12 bases separated the two germline ends. The CDR3 extends over 15 amino acids. Per the germline V gene, CDR1 is SEHNR and CDR2 is FQNEAQ (reference sequence). CDR3 residues: CASSLGVGGEETQYF. The CDR3 coding sequence is TGTGCCAGCAGCTTAGGTGTGGGAGGAGAAGAGACCCAGTACTTC.

J is TRBJ2-5 and V is TRBV11-2; 11 nucleotides agree with TRBD1. This CDR3 region has 13 residues. The V and J ends lost 5 bases and 9 bases, in that order; junction bases with no gene match: 5. CDR1 and CDR2 (germline): SGHAT, FQNNGV. CDR3 in amino acids: CASSLGQGASQYF. The CDR3 nucleotides are TGTGCCAGCAGCCTCGGACAGGGGGCGTCCCAGTACTTC.

This clonotype turned up a few times. The chain uses TRBV5-1 and TRBJ2-1; 8 bases agree with TRBD2. This CDR3 has 16 residues. The germline V gene has CDR1 SGHRS and CDR2 YFSETQ. V dropped 2 bases and J dropped 9; count of bases not matched to a gene: 13. The CDR3 protein is CASSFPAGVPRGEQFF. The CDR3 bases are TGCGCCAGCAGCTTCCCAGCGGGAGTCCCACGGGGTGAGCAGTTCTTC.

The rearrangement links TRBV5-1 to TRBJ2-1; the D gene is possibly TRBD1 (6 bases). Trimming shortened V by 4 bases and J by 2 bases, and 19 bases separated the two germline ends. The CDR3 is 17 residues long. CDR1 and CDR2 (germline): SGHRS, YFSETQ. The CDR3 reads CASSKFSSGQTYNEQFF. In DNA, the CDR3 is TGCGCCAGCAGCAAGTTCTCCTCGGGACAAACCTACAATGAGCAGTTCTTC.

In its sample, this clonotype was seen a few times. The chain employs TRBV20-1 and TRBJ2-3, with TRBD2 identical over 8 bases. Trimming took 3 bases from V and 7 from J; bases not matched to a gene: 9. The CDR3 covers 14 residues. Germline CDR1 is DFQATT and CDR2 is SNEGSKA (reference sequence). CDR3 sequence: CSASPSGGANTQYF. The CDR3 coding sequence is TGCAGTGCTAGCCCCAGCGGGGGAGCCAATACGCAGTATTTT.

The chain employs TRBV20-1 and TRBJ2-6, with 8 bases that match TRBD1. With V trimmed by 3 bases and J by 2 bases, 15 bases remained unmatched. Germline V gives CDR1 DFQATT, CDR2 SNEGSKA (reference sequence). The CDR3 covers 19 residues. The CDR3 nucleotides read TGCAGTGCTAGCGACGTGTTTGGACAGGGAGTTACTGGGGCCAACGTCCTGACTTTC. Residues: CSASDVFGQGVTGANVLTF.

This clonotype was counted a few times. This chain links TRBV9 with TRBJ2-1; 7 nucleotides align to TRBD2. CDR1 and CDR2 (germline): SGDLS, YYNGEE. This CDR3 is 14 amino acids long. The V and J ends lost 4 bases and 10 bases, in that order; junction bases with no gene match: 11. The CDR3: CASSQSGTMGEQFF. CDR3 coding DNA: TGTGCCAGCAGCCAGAGCGGGACCATGGGGGAGCAGTTCTTC.

This clonotype appeared many times. The chain combines TRBV5-1 with TRBJ1-3; D is undetermined. The CDR3 length is 13 residues. The germline gives CDR1 SGHRS, CDR2 YFSETQ. With 4 bases removed from V and 1 base from J, the gap between germline ends came to 6 bases. CDR3: CASSLNSGNTIYF. The DNA for the CDR3 is TGCGCCAGCAGCCTGAATTCTGGAAACACCATATATTTT.

This chain links TRBV20-1 with TRBJ2-3, with 8 bases aligning to TRBD1. V was pared by 6 bases and J by 8 bases, with 7 bases of the junction left unmatched. This CDR3 contains 12 residues. CDR1 DFQATT and CDR2 SNEGSKA come from the germline V gene (reference sequence). CDR3 sequence: CSADEQGGTQYF. The CDR3 nucleotides are TGCAGTGCAGACGAACAGGGGGGTACGCAGTATTTT.

This rearrangement joins TRBV20-1 to TRBJ1-6, with D possibly TRBD1 on 5 matching bases. This CDR3 is built from 11 residues. The germline V and J ends were trimmed by 3 bases and 11 bases, with 8 bases remaining between them. Germline V gives CDR1 DFQATT, CDR2 SNEGSKA (reference sequence). DNA of the CDR3: TGCAGTGCTAGGGGGGAGGCACCCCTCCACTTT. Translation: CSARGEAPLHF.

The chain carries TRBV7-8 and TRBJ1-1, with 7 bases aligning to TRBD1. The CDR3 loop spans 13 amino acids. V gave up 8 bases and J gave up 6 bases; unmatched junction bases: 9. Germline-derived CDR1 and CDR2 are SGHVS and FQNEAQ. DNA of the CDR3: TGTGCCAGCCGATTGGGGACAGCCGCTGAAGCTTTCTTT. This encodes CASRLGTAAEAFF.

The V call is TRBV4-3, the J call TRBJ1-1; D might be TRBD1 (6 bases). Trimming removed 5 bases from V and 4 bases from J, with 17 bases in between. The length of the CDR3 is 15 residues. Germline V lookup: CDR1 LGHNA, CDR2 YSLEER. The CDR3 DNA is TGCGCCAGCAGCAAAAGGCTACAGGGAGGCACTGAAGCTTTCTTT. It is translated as CASSKRLQGGTEAFF.

The J gene is TRBJ1-6, the V gene TRBV20-1; 9 nucleotides align to TRBD1. V lost 3 bases and J lost 12; bases outside the gene matches: 12. This CDR3 is 15 amino acids long. Germline V gene lookup returns CDR1 DFQATT and CDR2 SNEGSKA (reference sequence). CDR3 sequence reads: CSASMNWDRDRPLHF. In nucleotides, the CDR3 is TGCAGTGCTAGTATGAATTGGGACAGGGATAGACCCCTCCACTTT.

This clonotype showed up many times. This chain uses TRBV12-3 or TRBV12-4 with TRBJ2-2, with D unresolved. The ends were cut back, 2 bases at V and 4 bases at J, with 5 bases in the middle. This CDR3 has 13 amino acids. The DNA of the CDR3 is TGTGCCAGCAGTTTAAGCACCACCGGGGAGCTGTTTTTT. As protein: CASSLSTTGELFF.